Below are 30 T cell receptor beta chains sequenced from a single sample in a study of blood T cell repertoires in COVID-19. Sequenced by immunoSEQ multiplex PCR; TCRdb stores in-frame clones only, minus some. The sample has 200,000 to 250,000 clones; approximately 86% are singletons. The sample was peripheral blood. These receptors came from an elderly woman with acute or convalescent COVID-19.

The chain carries TRBV10-2 and TRBJ2-1, with a weak D call TRBD2 (6 bases). The germline CDR1 and CDR2 sequences are WSHSY and SAAADI. Trimming stripped 4 bases from V and 1 base from J, with 14 bases between. The CDR3 covers 16 residues. In DNA form, the CDR3 reads TGCGCCAGCAGTGTGGATGGAGGGTTATCCTACAATGAGCAGTTCTTC. As protein: CASSVDGGLSYNEQFF.

J is TRBJ1-5 and V is TRBV19, with 8 bases aligning to TRBD1. This CDR3 is 14 amino acids long. CDR1 and CDR2 from the germline V gene are LNHDA and SQIVND (reference sequence). Germline trimming cut 10 bases from V and 6 bases from J; bases unmatched to any gene: 11. The CDR3 DNA is TGTGCCACCCGAGACAGGGGAGAAGGTCAGCCCCAGCATTTT. Translation: CATRDRGEGQPQHF.

The chain recombines TRBV4-1 with TRBJ1-1; TRBD1 matches at 8 bases. The germline gives CDR1 MGHRA, CDR2 YSYEKL. The V and J ends lost 0 bases and 6 bases, in that order; junction bases with no gene match: 6. The CDR3 contains 15 residues. The CDR3 DNA reads as TGCGCCAGCAGCCAAGATAACAGGGGGACGGCTGAAGCTTTCTTT. The encoded protein is CASSQDNRGTAEAFF.

V and J are TRBV6-5 and TRBJ1-5; 7 nucleotides match TRBD1. The CDR3 spans 14 residues. Germline CDR1 is MNHEY and CDR2 is SVGAGI. With 4 bases clipped from V and 5 bases from J, the junction kept 5 bases outside the gene matches. The CDR3 nucleotides read TGTGCCAGCAGTTCTACCGGGACAGATCAGCCCCAGCATTTT. Its protein is CASSSTGTDQPQHF.

Turning to this clone: The same CDR3 can be traced to other DNA sequences in this sample. The CDR3 loop is CASSYSGQGNQPQHF. The CDR3 DNA reads TGTGCCAGCAGTTACTCGGGACAGGGCAATCAGCCCCAGCATTTT. This chain joins TRBV6-5 and TRBJ1-5; TRBD1 aligns across 8 bases. In germline, CDR1 is MNHEY, CDR2 SVGAGI. J lost 2 bases, V lost 0 bases, and 0 bases had no gene match. The CDR3 runs 15 residues.

The J gene is TRBJ1-6, the V gene TRBV2, with D perhaps matching TRBD1 (5 bases). This CDR3 spans 11 amino acids. V was trimmed by 7 bases and J by 11 bases, leaving 9 bases between them. Germline V lookup: CDR1 SNHLY, CDR2 FYNNEI. CDR3: CASMTVPPLHF. In DNA, the CDR3 is TGTGCCAGCATGACAGTTCCACCCCTCCACTTT.

CDR3 region: CASSLRLAGAADTQYF. The CDR3 nucleotides are TGTGCCAGCAGCTTGCGCCTAGCGGGGGCCGCTGATACGCAGTATTTT. The chain combines TRBV7-2 with TRBJ2-3; 10 nucleotides agree with TRBD2. This CDR3 is 16 amino acids long. V lost 3 bases and J lost 6; bases outside the gene matches: 9. Germline V gives CDR1 SGHTA, CDR2 FQGNSA.

The chain carries TRBV5-1 and TRBJ1-2, with unresolved D. Trimming removed 0 bases at V and 6 bases at J, with 9 bases between. The CDR3 covers 13 residues. The germline V gene has CDR1 SGHRS and CDR2 YFSETQ. The CDR3 nucleotides read TGCGCCAGCAGCTTGGCCGGTGAAAATGGCTACACCTTC. Amino acids: CASSLAGENGYTF. The whole variable domain, remainder taken from reference TRBV5-1 and TRBJ1-2, is KAGVTQTPRYLIKTRGQQVTLSCSPISGHRSVSWYQQTPGQGLQFLFEYFSETQRNKGNFPGRFSGRQFSNSRSEMNVSTLELGDSALYLCASSLAGENGYTFGSGTRLTVV.

The rearrangement uses TRBV4-1 and TRBJ1-2; 7 nucleotides agree with TRBD1. The CDR3 runs 14 residues. Germline V gives CDR1 MGHRA, CDR2 YSYEKL. V was pared by 2 bases and J by 6 bases, with 6 bases of the junction left unmatched. CDR3 protein: CASSQPQGLNGYTF. Written as DNA, the CDR3 is TGCGCCAGCAGCCAACCACAGGGGTTAAATGGCTACACCTTC.

This CDR3 reads CATFRGGSEQFF. CDR3 nucleotide sequence: TGTGCCACCTTTAGAGGGGGCAGCGAGCAGTTCTTC. The V gene is TRBV6-5, the J gene TRBJ2-1; 7 bases are shared with TRBD1. The CDR3 is made up of 12 amino acids. Germline CDR1 is MNHEY and CDR2 is SVGAGI. The junction had 10 bases not matched to a gene; V was cut back by 10 bases and J by 10 bases.

V usage is TRBV2 and J usage is TRBJ2-2, with 7 bases aligning to TRBD1. The CDR3 length is 14 residues. Germline V CDR1 and CDR2: SNHLY, FYNNEI. J gave up 8 bases and V 4 bases, and 7 bases lay outside the gene matches. The DNA of the CDR3 is TGTGCCAGCAGTGCCCAGGGGGTTCCGGGGGAGCTGTTTTTT. It codes for CASSAQGVPGELFF.

The chain recombines TRBV4-1 with TRBJ2-1, with 8 bases fitting TRBD2. Trimming at V came to 2 bases and at J to 6 bases, leaving 6 bases not matched to a gene. CDR1 MGHRA and CDR2 YSYEKL come from the germline V gene. The CDR3 runs 15 residues. The CDR3 is CASSQPGLGTNEQFF. DNA of the CDR3: TGCGCCAGCAGCCAACCGGGACTAGGGACCAATGAGCAGTTCTTC.

The chain recombines TRBV18 with TRBJ1-2; weak D call: TRBD1 (5 bases). CDR3 length: 15 amino acids. Deletions cut 6 bases from V and 6 bases from J, with 20 bases between. Germline assignment: CDR1 KGHSH and CDR2 LQKENI. The CDR3 spells CASSPANPRVDGYTF. The CDR3 nucleotides read TGTGCCAGCTCGCCCGCCAACCCCAGGGTTGATGGCTACACCTTC.

V and J are TRBV15 and TRBJ2-2; TRBD2 matches at 7 bases. Germline-derived CDR1 and CDR2 are LNHNV and YYDKDF (reference sequence). This CDR3 comprises 19 residues. Trimming removed 2 bases from V and 2 bases from J; junction bases left unmatched: 14. In nucleotides, the CDR3 is TGTGCCACCAGCAGACCACGGTTTGGCGGGGGAACCAACACCGGGGAGCTGTTTTTT. This codes for CATSRPRFGGGTNTGELFF.

The rearrangement links TRBV2 to TRBJ2-2; 9 positions agree with TRBD2. This CDR3 comprises 16 residues. Per germline, CDR1 SNHLY and CDR2 FYNNEI. With 6 bases clipped from V and 6 bases from J, the junction kept 11 bases outside the gene matches. CDR3 nucleotide sequence: TGTGCCAGCAGCCCTAACCCAGCGGGGGGCGCCGGGGAGCTGTTTTTT. Translated: CASSPNPAGGAGELFF. The full variable domain, with the rest looked up from reference TRBV2 and TRBJ2-2, is EPEVTQTPSHQVTQMGQEVILRCVPISNHLYFYWYRQILGQKVEFLVSFYNNEISEKSEIFDDQFSVERPDGSNFTLKIRSTKLEDSAMYFCASSPNPAGGAGELFFGEGSRLTVL.

The chain is built from TRBV21-1 and TRBJ1-5. TRBV21-1 is a pseudogene segment. CDR3 length: 16 residues. CDR3 bases: TGTGCCAGCAGCAAAGGGAGGGGGGGCGCCAATCAGCCCCAGCATTTT. Its protein is CASSKGRGGANQPQHF.

The chain employs TRBV9 and TRBJ2-3, with no clear D. Germline CDR1 is SGDLS and CDR2 is YYNGEE. The CDR3 is 13 residues long. V dropped 4 bases and J dropped 2 bases, with 8 bases sitting between them. The CDR3 region is CASSPPVTDTQYF. The CDR3 bases are TGTGCCAGCAGCCCCCCGGTCACAGATACGCAGTATTTT.

The V gene is TRBV19, the J gene TRBJ1-2; 9 nucleotides align to TRBD1. The trim removed 6 bases at V and 4 bases at J, leaving 9 bases unmatched. Germline values: CDR1 LNHDA, CDR2 SQIVND (reference sequence). The CDR3 runs 15 residues. In nucleotides, the CDR3 is TGTGCCAGTAGGAAAACAGGGGGCCCTCCCTATGGCTACACCTTC. This encodes CASRKTGGPPYGYTF.

The gene calls are TRBV5-1 and TRBJ2-1, with 14 bases aligning to TRBD2. V shed 1 base, J shed 7 bases, and the junction held 7 bases outside the gene matches. The germline CDR1 and CDR2 sequences are SGHRS and YFSETQ. The CDR3 loop spans 17 amino acids. The CDR3 nucleotides are TGCGCCAGCAGCTTGCTCGGACTAGCGGGGGGCGGTAATGAGCAGTTCTTC. Translated: CASSLLGLAGGGNEQFF.

V usage is TRBV9 and J usage is TRBJ1-4; 8 nucleotides match TRBD1. CDR3 length: 15 amino acids. Germline loops: CDR1 SGDLS, CDR2 YYNGEE. V dropped 6 bases and J dropped 6; count of bases not matched to a gene: 10. The chain's CDR3 is CASTTTGGWDEKLFF. The CDR3 coding sequence is TGTGCCAGCACCACCACAGGGGGATGGGATGAAAAACTGTTTTTT.

This sequence joins TRBV7-9 and TRBJ1-6; possible D gene TRBD1, 5 bases. Trimming left V 3 bases short and J 8 bases short, with 11 bases between. Germline lookup yields CDR1 SEHNR and CDR2 FQNEAQ (reference sequence). The CDR3 is 14 residues long. DNA of the CDR3: TGTGCCAGCAGCTTGGGGCCTTTTGATTCACCCCTCCACTTT. Protein sequence: CASSLGPFDSPLHF.

J is TRBJ1-6 and V is TRBV7-2; no definite D call. Germline-derived CDR1 and CDR2 are SGHTA and FQGNSA. This CDR3 is built from 15 residues. The V end lost 1 base, the J end lost 3 bases, and 7 bases lay between the germline ends. CDR3 sequence reads: CASSLGQNYNSPLHF. Written as DNA, the CDR3 is TGTGCCAGCAGCTTAGGGCAGAACTATAATTCACCCCTCCACTTT.

The chain recombines TRBV19 with TRBJ1-2; 8 bases align to TRBD1. Germline CDR1 is LNHDA and CDR2 is SQIVND (reference sequence). Germline trimming cut 0 bases from V and 4 bases from J; bases unmatched to any gene: 4. The CDR3 runs 15 residues. Here the CDR3 reads CASSIEAGQGYGYTF. The CDR3 DNA is TGTGCCAGTAGTATAGAGGCCGGACAGGGCTATGGCTACACCTTC.

This chain connects TRBV28 to TRBJ1-2, with D hard to call. The germline gives CDR1 MDHEN, CDR2 SYDVKM. This CDR3 is built from 12 residues. With 5 bases removed from V and 8 bases from J, the gap between germline ends came to 12 bases. For the CDR3, the DNA is TGTGCCAGCAGTATCGGGGTCCCAGGCTACACCTTC. Amino acid sequence: CASSIGVPGYTF.

The chain combines TRBV27 with TRBJ1-1; D gene ambiguous. The CDR3 length is 13 residues. Trimming shortened V by 4 bases and J by 1 base, and 7 bases separated the two germline ends. Germline CDR1 is MNHEY and CDR2 is SMNVEV (reference sequence). This CDR3 is CASSSLGNTEAFF. The CDR3 DNA reads as TGTGCCAGCAGTTCCCTAGGGAACACTGAAGCTTTCTTT.

The V and J genes are TRBV6-5 and TRBJ2-7; TRBD2 aligns across 7 bases. The CDR3 contains 12 residues. Germline CDR1 reads MNHEY; CDR2 reads SVGAGI. The CDR3 DNA is TGTGCATCAGCGGGGCCAACCTACGAGCAGTACTTC. Encoded protein: CASAGPTYEQYF.

The chain recombines TRBV19 with TRBJ2-3; 13 bases align to TRBD2. The CDR3 contains 16 residues. Germline loops: CDR1 LNHDA, CDR2 SQIVND (reference sequence). J lost 7 bases, V lost 5 bases, and 9 bases had no gene match. CDR3 bases: TGTGCCAGTAGTTTGCTGACTAGCGGGGGGCACTATACGCAGTATTTT. Residues: CASSLLTSGGHYTQYF.

V usage is TRBV3-1 (or the pseudogene TRBV3-2) and J usage is TRBJ1-1; TRBD1 might be the D (5 bases). V was pared by 5 bases and J by 4 bases, with 26 bases between. CDR1 is LGHDT, CDR2 YNNKEL, per germline (reference sequence). CDR3 length: 18 residues. The CDR3 nucleotides read TGTGCCAGCAGCAGTAACGGGGTGGAGGGGTTCTTGTCCACTGAAGCTTTCTTT. It codes for CASSSNGVEGFLSTEAFF.

The rearrangement uses TRBV2 and TRBJ1-6; 11 bases are a match to TRBD1. This CDR3 is built from 15 residues. Germline CDR1 SNHLY, CDR2 FYNNEI. V lost 10 bases to trimming and J lost 9 bases; unmatched junction nucleotides: 11. CDR3 sequence reads: CATAGTGGRSSPLHF. The DNA of the CDR3 is TGTGCCACGGCCGGGACAGGGGGTAGAAGTTCACCCCTCCACTTT.

The rearrangement joins TRBV12-5 to TRBJ1-6; 9 positions match TRBD1. CDR3 length: 16 amino acids. Trimming took 1 base from V and 6 from J; bases not matched to a gene: 4. Germline loops: CDR1 LGHNT, CDR2 FRNRAP. CDR3 DNA sequence: TGTGCTAGTGGTTTGGGAAACAGGGGGCTTAATTCACCCCTCCACTTT. This gives the protein CASGLGNRGLNSPLHF. Full variable domain (rest looked up from reference TRBV12-5 and TRBJ1-6): DARVTQTPRHKVTEMGQEVTMRCQPILGHNTVFWYRQTMMQGLELLAYFRNRAPLDDSGMPKDRFSAEMPDATLATLKIQPSEPRDSAVYFCASGLGNRGLNSPLHFGNGTRLTVT.